These T cell receptor beta chains were read from a single sample in a study of T cells after yellow fever vaccination. TCRdb re-called the 5' RACE reads with MiXCR, one entry per CDR3 protein. Of 500,000 to 650,000 distinct CDR3 sequences in the sample, about 17% were seen once. The sequencing used PBMCs, collected 5 to 6 days after the first yellow fever vaccination. These receptors originate from a man aged 18 to 30 who received the YFV17D yellow fever vaccine. Both conserved end residues are part of each CDR3. The D gene is left open where the match is weak. Part of the rows lack a size; the others show once, few, many or a class for expanded clones.

v_call	j_call	d_call	clone_size	cdr3_nt	cdr3_aa
TRBV13	TRBJ2-1	-	-	TGTGCCAGCAGCCCTCAGGCGGGTGCAATATCCGCCGGTGAGCAGTTCTTC	CASSPQAGAISAGEQFF
TRBV16	TRBJ1-5	-	-	TGTGCCAGCAGTCCGGGACGTGGCAGACAGCCCCAGCATTTT	CASSPGRGRQPQHF
TRBV6-5	TRBJ2-1	-	-	TGTGCCAGCAGTTACTCTATGGTGGGGAAAGGTTACAATGAGAAGTTCTTC	CASSYSMVGKGYNEKFF
TRBV6-1	TRBJ1-3	-	-	TGTGCCAGCAGCCGAGGGGAGTCAGGAAACACCATATATTTT	CASSRGESGNTIYF
TRBV4-1	TRBJ1-6	-	-	TGCGCCAGCAGCCAAGATCAGATGAGGCAGGCGAATTCACCCCTCCACTTT	CASSQDQMRQANSPLHF
TRBV9	TRBJ1-6	-	-	TGTGCCAGCAGCGTAGGACAGCTTAATTCACCCCTCCACTTT	CASSVGQLNSPLHF
TRBV4-1	TRBJ2-3	-	few	TGCGCCAGCAGCCAAGTAGGCGGGGAGGGCACAGATACGCAGTATTTT	CASSQVGGEGTDTQYF
TRBV20-1	TRBJ2-3	-	-	TGCAGTGCTAGAGCGTTCGACGTCCGGGGGGATACGCAGTATTTT	CSARAFDVRGDTQYF
TRBV14	TRBJ1-2	-	few	TGTGCCAGCAGCCAAGGGTACAGGGACTTAAACTATGGCTACACCTTC	CASSQGYRDLNYGYTF
TRBV24-1	TRBJ2-1	-	-	TGTGCCACCAGTAGTAAGGGATCCCACAATGAGCAGTTCTTC	CATSSKGSHNEQFF
TRBV12-3/TRBV12-4	TRBJ2-3	TRBD1	few	TGTGCCAGCAGAGGGTGGACAGGACCAGATACGCAGTATTTT	CASRGWTGPDTQYF
TRBV27	TRBJ1-5	TRBD1	few	TGTGCCACTACGACAGGGGGTCAGCCCCAGCATTTT	CATTTGGQPQHF
TRBV18	TRBJ1-2	TRBD1	once	TGTGCCAGCTCAAAGGAGACAGGGACAGCTAACTATGGCTACACCTTC	CASSKETGTANYGYTF
TRBV5-1	TRBJ2-5	TRBD2	few	TGCGCCAGCAGCGCCGGGACTAGCGGGGGGTTGAAGACCCAGTACTTC	CASSAGTSGGLKTQYF
TRBV4-1	TRBJ2-1	TRBD2	few	TGCGCCAGCAGCCAAGGAACATTAGCGGGGGGGCCCATGTTCTCCTACAATGAGCAGTTCTTC	CASSQGTLAGGPMFSYNEQFF
TRBV19	TRBJ1-5	-	-	TGTGCCAGTAGTATCGAGGCCGGGGATGGGAATCAGCCCCAGCATTTT	CASSIEAGDGNQPQHF
TRBV11-2	TRBJ1-2	-	-	TGTGCCAGCAGCATAGGGTTGAGCTATGGCTACACCTTC	CASSIGLSYGYTF
TRBV7-9	TRBJ1-1	TRBD1	few	TGTGCCAGCAGCTTAGGGACAGGGGAACCTGAAGCTTTCTTT	CASSLGTGEPEAFF
TRBV23-1	TRBJ2-2	TRBD1	-	TGCGCCAGCAGTCACCTACAGGGGGCGCTTGGCGGGGAGCTGTTTTTT	CASSHLQGALGGELFF
TRBV2	TRBJ2-5	-	-	TGTGCCAGCAGTGTCACATACGGGGGCACGGAGACCCAGTACTTC	CASSVTYGGTETQYF
TRBV20-1	TRBJ1-2	-	-	TGCAGTGCTAGAGATAGAACAGGTCAGGATGGCTACACCTTC	CSARDRTGQDGYTF
TRBV5-1	TRBJ1-1	-	few	TGCGCCAGCAGCTTGGCTGGGGCGAGGACTGAAGCTTTCTTT	CASSLAGARTEAFF
TRBV5-6	TRBJ2-2	-	-	TGTGCCAGCAGCATACGACGTGGTCGGACCGGGGAGCTGTTTTTT	CASSIRRGRTGELFF
TRBV19	TRBJ2-1	-	few	TGTGCCAGTAGTATCTCCGGAGAAAGCTCCTACAATGAGCAGTTCTTC	CASSISGESSYNEQFF
TRBV10-3	TRBJ2-5	TRBD2	few	TGTGCCATCAGTGAGTCGGGGCCAAGACTAGCGTACCAAGAGACCCAGTACTTC	CAISESGPRLAYQETQYF
TRBV20-1	TRBJ2-1	-	-	TGCAGTGCGGACTCCCAGGGCACTGGTAATGAGCAGTTCTTC	CSADSQGTGNEQFF
TRBV5-1	TRBJ1-6	-	-	TGCGCCAGCAGCTTGGTAGACCGAAATAATTCACCCCTCCACTTT	CASSLVDRNNSPLHF
TRBV7-2	TRBJ2-7	TRBD1	few	TGTGCCAGCAGCCCGAACAGGGGCCTGAGGAATAGCGAGCAGTACTTC	CASSPNRGLRNSEQYF
TRBV4-2	TRBJ2-1	TRBD2	-	TGTGCCAGCAGCCAAGACGGCGGGGGGAACAATGAGCAGTTCTTC	CASSQDGGGNNEQFF
TRBV4-1	TRBJ2-5	-	-	TGCGCCAGCAGCCAAGAAGGAAGCGGATCAGCGACCCAGTACTTC	CASSQEGSGSATQYF
TRBV7-8	TRBJ2-5	-	few	TGTGCCAGCATACACATGAGGGGATCCGCGGAGGAGACCCAGTACTTC	CASIHMRGSAEETQYF
TRBV5-1	TRBJ2-5	-	-	TGCGCCAGCAGCTTGGGACAGGTGCGAAGAGAGACCCAGTACTTC	CASSLGQVRRETQYF
TRBV30	TRBJ2-2	-	-	TGTGCCTGGAGTCAGAAGGGACGGCTGAACACCGGGGAGCTGTTTTTT	CAWSQKGRLNTGELFF
TRBV4-3	TRBJ1-5	-	few	TGCGCCAGCAGCCAAGAGTTAGGGTGGGGTCAGCCCCAGCATTTT	CASSQELGWGQPQHF
TRBV6-5	TRBJ2-5	-	few	TGTGCCAGCAGTTACCCCGCTAGAAGGGAGACCCAGTACTTC	CASSYPARRETQYF
TRBV27	TRBJ1-2	-	-	TGTGCCAGCAGCCCGGGGGGGGGAACCAACTATGGCTACACCTTC	CASSPGGGTNYGYTF
TRBV5-6	TRBJ2-1	TRBD2	few	TGTGCCAGCAGCTCGGGGACTAGCGTTGATGAGCAGTTCTTC	CASSSGTSVDEQFF
TRBV4-3	TRBJ1-4	-	-	TGCGCCAGCAGCCAAGATGTCGGTTCGGGAGAAAAACTGTTTTTT	CASSQDVGSGEKLFF
TRBV10-2	TRBJ2-3	TRBD2	few	TGCGCCAGCGGAACTAGCGGGGGGCATACGCAGTATTTT	CASGTSGGHTQYF
TRBV7-3	TRBJ2-1	TRBD2	-	TGTGCCAGCAGCCCCAACCTAGTTGGCGGGGGGCGGAGGGAGCAGTTCTTC	CASSPNLVGGGRREQFF
TRBV3-1	TRBJ1-6	-	-	TGTGCCAGCAGCCAAGGGTATGGGCTCTATAATTCACCCCTCCACTTT	CASSQGYGLYNSPLHF
TRBV28	TRBJ1-5	-	few	TGTGCCAGCAGTCTCTCTGACAGGCTTAATCAGCCCCAGCATTTT	CASSLSDRLNQPQHF
TRBV5-1	TRBJ2-4	-	-	TGCGCCAGCAGCTCGATGGGGGGCGGGGAAAACATTCAGTACTTC	CASSSMGGGENIQYF
TRBV11-2	TRBJ2-3	-	few	TGTGCCAGCAGCTCGGGGGAGACCACAGATACGCAGTATTTT	CASSSGETTDTQYF
TRBV5-1	TRBJ2-3	-	-	TGCGCCAGCAATGAGGGGGGCACAGATACGCAGTATTTT	CASNEGGTDTQYF
TRBV2	TRBJ1-6	-	few	TGTGCCAGCAGTGAGCCCTATAATTCACCCCTCCACTTT	CASSEPYNSPLHF
TRBV6-1	TRBJ2-2	-	-	TGTGCCAGCCTGGGGGGTGCAAACACCGGGGAGCTGTTTTTT	CASLGGANTGELFF